The 5 T cell receptor beta chains presented below share a single source sample, sequenced in a study of blood T cell repertoires in COVID-19. The protocol was immunoSEQ multiplex PCR, while the TCRdb copy is restricted to in-frame clones and leaves out a portion. Here the sample spans about 180,000 clones, roughly 81% being singletons. Material: peripheral blood. The source is a woman older than 75 with COVID-19, enrolled during active disease.

V and J are TRBV5-1 and TRBJ1-3, with D unresolved. The CDR3 length is 15 residues. V lost 4 bases to trimming and J lost 0 bases, with 11 bases between them. Germline V gives CDR1 SGHRS, CDR2 YFSETQ. CDR3 coding DNA: TGCGCCAGCAGCCCGCTTAGAGGCTCTGGAAACACCATATATTTT. Protein product: CASSPLRGSGNTIYF.

J is TRBJ2-1 and V is TRBV12-3 or TRBV12-4; no reliable D call. Trimming removed 3 bases from V and 8 bases from J, with 11 bases in between. The CDR3 runs to 13 residues. In DNA, the CDR3 is TGTGCCAGCAGTTTCTTGGTGGCCTATGAGCAGTTCTTC. Its translation: CASSFLVAYEQFF.

The J gene is TRBJ1-2, the V gene TRBV7-6; D gene uncertain. The germline V gene has CDR1 SGHVS and CDR2 FNYEAQ. The ends were cut back, 0 bases at V and 7 bases at J, with 12 bases in the middle. The CDR3 has 14 amino acids. The CDR3 reads CASSLARAAGGYTF. For the CDR3, the DNA is TGTGCCAGCAGCTTAGCGAGGGCAGCTGGTGGCTACACCTTC.

This chain joins TRBV2 and TRBJ2-7; possible D gene TRBD1, 6 bases. V was clipped by 3 bases and J by 6 bases, with 12 bases between them. The CDR3 has 13 amino acids. Germline CDR1 reads SNHLY; CDR2 reads FYNNEI. CDR3: CASSDGTTIEQYF. The CDR3 DNA reads as TGTGCCAGCAGTGACGGGACAACAATCGAGCAGTACTTC.

This rearrangement joins TRBV7-2 to TRBJ2-1; 10 bases are shared with TRBD1. Germline CDR1 and CDR2: SGHTA and FQGNSA. This CDR3 region has 16 residues. The J segment lost 7 bases and the V segment lost 4 bases, leaving 10 bases of the junction unmatched. The CDR3 DNA reads as TGTGCCAGCAGCTCCACCCGGGACAGGGGTAATAATGAGCAGTTCTTC. Translating gives CASSSTRDRGNNEQFF.